Below, 5 T cell receptor beta chains from the same sample are listed, as sequenced in a study of blood T cell repertoires in COVID-19. Clones were read by immunoSEQ multiplex PCR, and TCRdb kept only the in-frame ones, dropping some. Among about 160,000 clones listed, roughly 80% were seen once. Sequenced material: peripheral blood. These receptors originate from a woman aged 80 or older with acute or convalescent COVID-19.

This chain uses TRBV28 with TRBJ1-5; TRBD1 aligns across 7 bases. There are 14 residues in the CDR3. Germline V lookup: CDR1 MDHEN, CDR2 SYDVKM. The junction had 7 bases not matched to a gene; V was cut back by 3 bases and J by 8 bases. CDR3 nucleotides: TGTGCCAGCAGTTTGGGGGACAGCCGGGAGCCCCAGCATTTT. Protein product: CASSLGDSREPQHF.

The table lists this clone with a count of one. This sequence joins TRBV18 and TRBJ1-1, with a weak D call TRBD1 (5 bases). The V gene's germline CDR1 is KGHSH and CDR2 LQKENI. The V end was cut by 2 bases, the J end by 8 bases, with 9 bases between. This CDR3 has 12 residues. CDR3 coding DNA: TGTGCCAGCTCACCAGTTCAGGGCGAAGCTTTCTTT. This sequence encodes CASSPVQGEAFF.

This clone was counted between two and nine times. The chain is built from TRBV19 and TRBJ1-4; TRBD1 matches 7 bases. From germline, CDR1 is LNHDA and CDR2 SQIVND (reference sequence). V shed 4 bases and J 0 bases; nucleotides not matched to a gene: 2. This CDR3 has 15 residues. The DNA of the CDR3 is TGTGCCAGTAGTAACAGGGGATCAACTAATGAAAAACTGTTTTTT. Amino acid sequence: CASSNRGSTNEKLFF. Together with reference TRBV19 and TRBJ1-4, the CDR3 gives the full variable domain: DGGITQSPKYLFRKEGQNVTLSCEQNLNHDAMYWYRQDPGQGLRLIYYSQIVNDFQKGDIAEGYSVSREKKESFPLTVTSAQKNPTAFYLCASSNRGSTNEKLFFGSGTQLSVL.

The V gene is TRBV9, the J gene TRBJ2-7; D might be TRBD2 (6 bases). Germline V gives CDR1 SGDLS, CDR2 YYNGEE. Trimming took off 2 bases at V and 5 bases at J, with 17 bases between the two ends. The CDR3 loop spans 15 amino acids. CDR3 amino acids: CASSVGGPPGDEQYF. DNA for the CDR3: TGTGCCAGCAGCGTGGGGGGACCGCCGGGGGACGAGCAGTACTTC.

This clone has only a few counts. The V call is TRBV27, the J call TRBJ2-2; D is possibly TRBD2 (6 bases). Per germline, CDR1 MNHEY and CDR2 SMNVEV (reference sequence). Trimming cost V 5 bases and J 8 bases, with 15 bases left between them. CDR3 length equals 14 residues. The DNA for the CDR3 is TGTGCCAGCAGTCCCGGGACTGCGTGGGGGGAGCTGTTTTTT. Protein product: CASSPGTAWGELFF.